A single sample gave rise to the 28 T cell receptor beta chains below, sequenced in a study of blood T cell repertoires in COVID-19. The protocol was immunoSEQ multiplex PCR, while the TCRdb copy is restricted to in-frame clones and leaves out a portion. The table lists 110,000 to 150,000 clones, 75% to 90% of them singletons. Sequenced material: PBMCs or T cells enriched from blood (not recorded which). Receptors originate from a man aged 60-69 years who had recovered from COVID-19.

The chain has TRBV5-4 and TRBJ1-2, with TRBD1 matching 8 bases. Germline V gene lookup returns CDR1 SGHNT and CDR2 YYREEE (reference sequence). V trimming: 5 bases; J trimming: 6 bases; junction bases outside the gene matches: 12. The CDR3 runs 15 residues. The CDR3 DNA sequence: TGTGCCAGCAGATCTCCGACAGGGGTCGTCAATGGCTACACCTTC. Its protein product is CASRSPTGVVNGYTF.

The CDR3 sequence is CAWSVPGGANQPQHF. CDR3 sequence (DNA): TGTGCCTGGAGTGTACCTGGGGGGGCCAATCAGCCCCAGCATTTT. The chain employs TRBV30 and TRBJ1-5, with TRBD1 as a possible D gene (6 bases). The germline V and J ends were trimmed by 0 bases and 3 bases, with 12 bases remaining between them. Germline CDR1 GTSNPN, CDR2 SVGIG (reference sequence). CDR3 length equals 15 residues.

This chain joins TRBV5-4 and TRBJ2-6; a weak D match, TRBD2 (5 bases). In germline, CDR1 is SGHNT, CDR2 YYREEE (reference sequence). V dropped 1 base and J dropped 3 bases, with 8 bases sitting between them. CDR3 length: 15 residues. The CDR3 region has the DNA TGTGCCAGCAGCTTGACTGGGAGTGGGGCCAACGTCCTGACTTTC. Encoded protein: CASSLTGSGANVLTF.

The CDR3 spells CAWTRDRGVYEQYF. In DNA form, the CDR3 reads TGTGCCTGGACCCGGGACAGGGGGGTCTACGAGCAGTACTTC. V and J are TRBV30 and TRBJ2-7, with 11 bases lining up with TRBD1. Germline CDR1 reads GTSNPN; CDR2 reads SVGIG (reference sequence). The V and J ends lost 4 bases and 3 bases, in that order; junction bases with no gene match: 5. The CDR3 spans 14 residues.

The count of this clone is one. The CDR3: CASSSPLYEQYF. The CDR3 DNA is TGTGCCAGCAGTTCCCCCCTCTACGAGCAGTACTTC. The J gene is TRBJ2-7, the V gene TRBV12-3 or TRBV12-4, with D hard to call. Trimming stripped 4 bases from V and 3 bases from J, with 7 bases between. CDR3 size: 12 residues.

This clone was seen once. The chain uses TRBV5-5 and TRBJ1-4; maybe TRBD1 (5 bases). This CDR3 comprises 15 residues. The V end was cut by 4 bases, the J end by 8 bases, with 18 bases between. Germline-derived CDR1 and CDR2 are SGHKS and YYEKEE (reference sequence). Here the CDR3 reads CASSARAQGSEKLFF. In nucleotides, the CDR3 is TGTGCCAGCAGCGCCCGAGCCCAGGGTAGCGAAAAACTGTTTTTT.

The J gene is TRBJ2-3, the V gene TRBV18, with D perhaps TRBD2 (5 bases). Trimming removed 3 bases from V and 4 bases from J, with 14 bases in between. This CDR3 is built from 15 residues. The germline V gene encodes CDR1 KGHSH and CDR2 LQKENI. The chain's CDR3 is CASSPSDSAPDTQYF. CDR3 nucleotide sequence: TGTGCCAGCTCACCTTCGGACTCAGCGCCAGATACGCAGTATTTT.

V and J are TRBV2 and TRBJ2-1, with 10 bases that match TRBD2. Germline assignment: CDR1 SNHLY and CDR2 FYNNEI. The CDR3 covers 14 residues. V lost 4 bases to trimming and J lost 8 bases; unmatched junction nucleotides: 5. Written as DNA, the CDR3 is TGTGCCAGCAGTGCCCAGCGGGGGGGCGATGAGCAGTTCTTC. Translated, it gives CASSAQRGGDEQFF.

This chain links TRBV30 with TRBJ1-5; TRBD1 aligns across 8 bases. V was clipped by 1 base and J by 0 bases; unmatched bases: 8. Germline V lookup: CDR1 GTSNPN, CDR2 SVGIG (reference sequence). The CDR3 consists of 17 residues. CDR3 sequence reads: CAWSDATGAVSNQPQHF. In DNA form, the CDR3 reads TGTGCCTGGAGTGATGCGACAGGGGCGGTTAGCAATCAGCCCCAGCATTTT.

V gene TRBV28 combines with J gene TRBJ1-6; tentative D call: TRBD1 (5 bases). V shed 5 bases and J shed 8 bases, with 16 bases lying between them. CDR1 and CDR2 from the germline V gene are MDHEN and SYDVKM. This CDR3 is 15 amino acids long. This CDR3 is CASSPTGGFDSPLHF. For the CDR3, the DNA is TGTGCCAGCAGTCCAACCGGGGGGTTCGATTCACCCCTCCACTTT.

Comments on this clone: An end of the junction does not agree with germline; a read error may underlie this. The sample carries other DNA sequences with the same CDR3. The rearrangement joins TRBV28 to TRBJ2-7; D is unclear. Germline V gene data show CDR1 as MDHEN and CDR2 as SYDVKM. The CDR3 is 14 residues long. The CDR3 region has the DNA TGCGCCAGCAGTTTATTGAGAAAGAGTTACGAGCAGTACTTC. It codes for CASSLLRKSYEQYF.

This chain's CDR3 is CASSTSGRGSYNSPLHF. The CDR3 DNA reads TGTGCCAGTAGTACTTCTGGACGGGGCTCCTATAATTCACCCCTCCACTTT. The rearrangement links TRBV19 to TRBJ1-6; no definite D call. Germline CDR1 LNHDA, CDR2 SQIVND (reference sequence). V lost 4 bases, J lost 0 bases, and 13 bases lay in between. CDR3 length: 17 residues.

This clone turned up a few times. The genes are TRBV7-6 and TRBJ2-1; D call uncertain. Germline CDR1 SGHVS, CDR2 FNYEAQ. This CDR3 contains 12 residues. V shed 3 bases and J shed 7 bases, with 7 bases lying between them. The CDR3 is CASSFHTNEQFF. In nucleotides, the CDR3 is TGTGCCAGCAGCTTTCACACAAATGAGCAGTTCTTC.

The V call is TRBV19, the J call TRBJ1-1; the match to TRBD1 covers 7 bases. The junction had 6 bases not matched to a gene; V was cut back by 5 bases and J by 3 bases. CDR1 LNHDA and CDR2 SQIVND come from the germline V gene (reference sequence). This CDR3 has 14 amino acids. The CDR3 region is CASSVSTGYTEAFF. Written as DNA, the CDR3 is TGTGCCAGTAGTGTCTCGACAGGGTACACTGAAGCTTTCTTT.

This chain uses TRBV5-4 with TRBJ2-5; no firm D call. This CDR3 has 14 residues. Germline V gene sequence: CDR1 SGHNT, CDR2 YYREEE (reference sequence). V lost 2 bases to trimming and J lost 1 base, with 9 bases between them. For the CDR3, the DNA is TGTGCCAGCAGCTTCCAACTGCTCCAAGAGACCCAGTACTTC. Its translation is CASSFQLLQETQYF.

The chain employs TRBV7-6 and TRBJ2-2, with D perhaps TRBD2 (5 bases). The CDR3 is 17 residues long. Trimming left V 2 bases short and J 1 base short, with 14 bases between. From germline, CDR1 is SGHVS and CDR2 FNYEAQ. The CDR3 sequence is CASSLSFGVLNTGELFF. The CDR3, as DNA: TGTGCCAGCAGCTTATCCTTCGGGGTCCTGAACACCGGGGAGCTGTTTTTT. Based on the CDR3 plus reference TRBV7-6 and TRBJ2-2, the full variable domain is GAGVSQSPRYKVTKRGQDVALRCDPISGHVSLYWYRQALGQGPEFLTYFNYEAQQDKSGLPNDRFSAERPEGSISTLTIQRTEQRDSAMYRCASSLSFGVLNTGELFFGEGSRLTVL.

The gene calls are TRBV19 and TRBJ2-1, with 11 bases identical to TRBD1. CDR1 is LNHDA, CDR2 SQIVND, per germline (reference sequence). This CDR3 region has 15 residues. V gave up 5 bases and J gave up 7 bases; unmatched junction bases: 7. The CDR3 loop is CASSGSGQGGNEQFF. The CDR3 region has the DNA TGTGCCAGTAGTGGGTCGGGACAGGGGGGGAATGAGCAGTTCTTC.

The CDR3, as DNA: TGTGCCAGCAGCTTGGGGGGTGGGAATCAGCCCCAGCATTTT. Encoded protein: CASSLGGGNQPQHF. V is TRBV11-2 and J is TRBJ1-5, with TRBD1 as a possible D gene (5 bases). The CDR3 loop spans 14 amino acids. Germline CDR1 is SGHAT and CDR2 is FQNNGV. Trimming cost V 3 bases and J 4 bases, with 10 bases left between them.

The chain employs TRBV12-3 or TRBV12-4 and TRBJ2-1, with D maybe TRBD2 (6 bases). The CDR3 totals 12 residues. Trimming left V 7 bases short and J 8 bases short, with 12 bases between. CDR3 sequence: CASTGTLDEQFF. CDR3 in DNA: TGTGCCAGCACGGGGACTTTGGATGAGCAGTTCTTC.

V usage is TRBV30 and J usage is TRBJ2-1; D not resolved. The CDR3 runs to 11 residues. The germline V gene has CDR1 GTSNPN and CDR2 SVGIG (reference sequence). Trimming cost V 0 bases and J 8 bases, with 5 bases left between them. The CDR3 sequence is CAWSVRHEQFF. In nucleotides, the CDR3 is TGTGCCTGGAGTGTGAGGCATGAGCAGTTCTTC.

The V call is TRBV11-3, the J call TRBJ2-5; the match to TRBD2 covers 12 bases. The germline V gene encodes CDR1 SGHNT and CDR2 YENEEA. V gave up 5 bases and J gave up 5 bases; unmatched junction bases: 9. The CDR3 is 16 residues long. The CDR3 loop reads CASSQGLAGEGETQYF. The CDR3, as DNA: TGTGCCAGCAGCCAGGGACTAGCGGGCGAGGGGGAGACCCAGTACTTC.

The gene calls are TRBV19 and TRBJ2-1; 10 nucleotides agree with TRBD2. Germline V gives CDR1 LNHDA, CDR2 SQIVND (reference sequence). CDR3 length: 18 residues. J was trimmed by 0 bases and V by 3 bases; bases with no gene match: 8. The CDR3: CASSMFRLAGSSYNEQFF. In DNA form, the CDR3 reads TGTGCCAGTAGTATGTTTAGACTAGCGGGTAGCTCCTACAATGAGCAGTTCTTC.

V and J are TRBV18 and TRBJ2-7; maybe TRBD2 (5 bases). Trimming removed 6 bases at V and 0 bases at J, with 12 bases between. Looked up from germline, CDR1 is KGHSH and CDR2 is LQKENI. The length of the CDR3 is 14 residues. CDR3 residues: CASSLVGSSYEQYF. DNA for the CDR3: TGTGCCAGCTCCCTGGTTGGGAGCTCCTACGAGCAGTACTTC.

The chain carries TRBV28 and TRBJ1-2, with D possibly being TRBD1 (5 bases). V gave up 6 bases and J gave up 6 bases, with 11 bases separating them. The CDR3 has 12 residues. CDR1 is MDHEN and CDR2 is SYDVKM in the germline V gene. DNA of the CDR3: TGTGCCAGCAGCTCACAGGTGAATGGCTACACCTTC. Protein sequence: CASSSQVNGYTF.

The J gene is TRBJ2-2, the V gene TRBV4-1; 8 nucleotides match TRBD1. The CDR3 length is 18 residues. The ends lost 1 base at V and 5 bases at J; junction bases unmatched: 12. Germline values: CDR1 MGHRA, CDR2 YSYEKL. The CDR3 nucleotides read TGCGCCAGCAGCCAAGGGGGGTGGAGCCAGGGGGCGACCGGGGAGCTGTTTTTT. Encoded protein: CASSQGGWSQGATGELFF.

The rearrangement joins TRBV28 to TRBJ2-1; tentatively, D is TRBD2 (5 bases). CDR3 length: 15 residues. V was shortened by 6 bases and J by 2 bases, with 14 bases between the two germline ends. Germline V gives CDR1 MDHEN, CDR2 SYDVKM. The CDR3 DNA is TGTGCCAGCAGGCCCACAGAGGGCCCCTACAATGAGCAGTTCTTC. It translates to CASRPTEGPYNEQFF. The variable domain in full, with the rest retrieved from reference TRBV28 and TRBJ2-1, is DVKVTQSSRYLVKRTGEKVFLECVQDMDHENMFWYRQDPGLGLRLIYFSYDVKMKEKGDIPEGYSVSREKKERFSLILESASTNQTSMYLCASRPTEGPYNEQFFGPGTRLTVL.

This clone was seen a handful of times. The J gene is TRBJ2-7, the V gene TRBV11-2; 12 bases line up with TRBD2. Trimming cost V 5 bases and J 4 bases; bases outside gene matches: 9. The CDR3 has 16 residues. Germline values: CDR1 SGHAT, CDR2 FQNNGV. The CDR3 DNA reads as TGTGCCAGCAGCCCCCGGACTAGCGGGGTGACTTACGAGCAGTACTTC. This translates into CASSPRTSGVTYEQYF.

As to this clone: This specimen includes other DNA sequences encoding the same CDR3. CDR3 nucleotide sequence: TGCGCCAGCAGCTTAACAGGGGCCTCGAACTATGGCTACACCTTC. Amino acids: CASSLTGASNYGYTF. The gene calls are TRBV5-1 and TRBJ1-2, with 7 bases lining up with TRBD1. V lost 2 bases to trimming and J lost 2 bases; unmatched junction nucleotides: 6. Germline V gene lookup returns CDR1 SGHRS and CDR2 YFSETQ. This CDR3 is built from 15 residues.